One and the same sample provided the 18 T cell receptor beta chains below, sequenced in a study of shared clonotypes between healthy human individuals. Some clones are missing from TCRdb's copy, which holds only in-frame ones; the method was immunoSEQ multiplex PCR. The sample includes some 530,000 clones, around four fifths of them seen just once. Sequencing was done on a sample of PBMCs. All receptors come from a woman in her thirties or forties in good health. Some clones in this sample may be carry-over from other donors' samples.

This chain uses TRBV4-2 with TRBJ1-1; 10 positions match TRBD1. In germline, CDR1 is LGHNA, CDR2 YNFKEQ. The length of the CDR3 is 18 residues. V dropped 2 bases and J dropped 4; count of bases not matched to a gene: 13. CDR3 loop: CASSQSFVGQGFGTEAFF. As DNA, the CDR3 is TGTGCCAGCAGCCAATCTTTTGTGGGACAGGGGTTTGGCACTGAAGCTTTCTTT.

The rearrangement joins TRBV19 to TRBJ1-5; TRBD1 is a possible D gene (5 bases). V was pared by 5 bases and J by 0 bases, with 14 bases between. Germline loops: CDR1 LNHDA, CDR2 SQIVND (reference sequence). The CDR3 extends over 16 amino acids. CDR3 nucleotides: TGTGCCAGTAGTTTTGGGACGGGTGGTAGCAATCAGCCCCAGCATTTT. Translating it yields CASSFGTGGSNQPQHF.

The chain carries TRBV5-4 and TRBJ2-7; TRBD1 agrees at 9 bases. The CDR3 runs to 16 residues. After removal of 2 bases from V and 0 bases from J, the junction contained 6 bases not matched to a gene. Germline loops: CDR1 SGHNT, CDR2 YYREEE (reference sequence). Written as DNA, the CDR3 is TGTGCCAGCAGCTTTAAACAGGGGGCCGGCTCCTACGAGCAGTACTTC. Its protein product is CASSFKQGAGSYEQYF.

The DNA for the CDR3 is TGTGCCAGCAGCTTGCGAGGTAGCACAGATACGCAGTATTTT. Protein: CASSLRGSTDTQYF. This chain uses TRBV5-4 with TRBJ2-3; no reliable D call. The germline CDR1 and CDR2 sequences are SGHNT and YYREEE (reference sequence). V shed 1 base and J shed 0 bases, with 6 bases lying between them. CDR3 size: 14 residues.

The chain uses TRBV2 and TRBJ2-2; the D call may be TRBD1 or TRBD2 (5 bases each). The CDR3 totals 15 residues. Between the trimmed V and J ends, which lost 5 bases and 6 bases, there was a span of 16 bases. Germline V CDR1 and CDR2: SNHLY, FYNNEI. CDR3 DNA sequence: TGTGCCAGCAGTTCGGTGACAGAGGGATCCGGGGAGCTGTTTTTT. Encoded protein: CASSSVTEGSGELFF.

The CDR3 region is CASSNRRGETQYF. CDR3 coding DNA: TGTGCCAGTAGTAACCGCAGGGGTGAGACCCAGTACTTC. The genes are TRBV19 and TRBJ2-5, with a tentative D call TRBD1 (6 bases). Germline CDR1 reads LNHDA; CDR2 reads SQIVND (reference sequence). The CDR3 length is 13 residues. The V end lost 4 bases, the J end lost 5 bases, and 11 bases lay between the germline ends.

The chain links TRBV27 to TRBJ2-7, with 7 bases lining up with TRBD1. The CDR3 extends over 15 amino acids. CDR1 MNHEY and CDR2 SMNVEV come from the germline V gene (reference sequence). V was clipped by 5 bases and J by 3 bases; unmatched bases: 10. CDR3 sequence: CASSETGSPNYEQYF. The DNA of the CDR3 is TGTGCCAGCAGTGAGACAGGGTCCCCCAACTACGAGCAGTACTTC.

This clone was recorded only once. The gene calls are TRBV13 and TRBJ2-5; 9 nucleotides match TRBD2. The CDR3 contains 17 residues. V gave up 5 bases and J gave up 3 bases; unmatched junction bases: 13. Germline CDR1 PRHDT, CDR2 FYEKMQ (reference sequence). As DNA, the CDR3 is TGTGCCAGCAGCCTATCACTGATAGCGGGAGTGAAAGAGACCCAGTACTTC. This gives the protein CASSLSLIAGVKETQYF. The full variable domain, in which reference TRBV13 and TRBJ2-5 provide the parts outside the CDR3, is AAGVIQSPRHLIKEKRETATLKCYPIPRHDTVYWYQQGPGQDPQFLISFYEKMQSDKGSIPDRFSAQQFSDYHSELNMSSLELGDSALYFCASSLSLIAGVKETQYFGPGTRLLVL.

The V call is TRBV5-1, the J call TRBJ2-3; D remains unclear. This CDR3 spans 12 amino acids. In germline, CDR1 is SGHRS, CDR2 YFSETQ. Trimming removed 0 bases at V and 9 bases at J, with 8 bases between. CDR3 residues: CASSLEVGTQYF. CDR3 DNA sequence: TGCGCCAGCAGCTTGGAGGTTGGAACGCAGTATTTT. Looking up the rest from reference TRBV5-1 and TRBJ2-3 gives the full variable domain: KAGVTQTPRYLIKTRGQQVTLSCSPISGHRSVSWYQQTPGQGLQFLFEYFSETQRNKGNFPGRFSGRQFSNSRSEMNVSTLELGDSALYLCASSLEVGTQYFGPGTRLTVL.

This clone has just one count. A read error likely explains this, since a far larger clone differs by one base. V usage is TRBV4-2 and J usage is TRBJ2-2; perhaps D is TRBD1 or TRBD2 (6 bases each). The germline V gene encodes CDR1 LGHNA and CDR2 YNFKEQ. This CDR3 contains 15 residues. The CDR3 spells CASSASGQNTGGLFF. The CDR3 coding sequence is TGTGCCAGCAGCGCATCAGGACAGAACACCGGGGGGCTGTTTTTT.

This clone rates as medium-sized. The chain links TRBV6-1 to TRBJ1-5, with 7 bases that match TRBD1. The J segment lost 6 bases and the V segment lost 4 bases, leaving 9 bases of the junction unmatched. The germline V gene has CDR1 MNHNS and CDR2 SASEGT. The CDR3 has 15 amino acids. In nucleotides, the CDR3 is TGTGCCAGCAGTGGGCAGACAGGGCATAGTCAGCCCCAGCATTTT. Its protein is CASSGQTGHSQPQHF.

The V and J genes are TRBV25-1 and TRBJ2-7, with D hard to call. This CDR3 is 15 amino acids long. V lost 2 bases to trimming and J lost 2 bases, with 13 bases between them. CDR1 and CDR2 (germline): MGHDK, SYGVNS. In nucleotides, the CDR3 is TGTGCCAGCAGTGAAGGCCAGGAACGGCCCTACGAGCAGTACTTC. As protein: CASSEGQERPYEQYF.

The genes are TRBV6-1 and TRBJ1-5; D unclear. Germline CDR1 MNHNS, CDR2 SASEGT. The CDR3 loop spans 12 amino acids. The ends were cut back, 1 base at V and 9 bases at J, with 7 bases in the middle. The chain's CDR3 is CASSEGERPQHF. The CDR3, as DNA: TGTGCCAGCAGTGAAGGGGAAAGGCCCCAGCATTTT.

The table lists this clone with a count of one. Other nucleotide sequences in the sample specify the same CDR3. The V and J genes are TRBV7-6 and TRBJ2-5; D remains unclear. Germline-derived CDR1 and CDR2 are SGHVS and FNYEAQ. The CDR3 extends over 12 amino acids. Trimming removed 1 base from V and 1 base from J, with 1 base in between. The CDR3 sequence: CASSLGQETQYF. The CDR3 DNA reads TGTGCCAGCAGCTTAGGCCAAGAGACCCAGTACTTC.

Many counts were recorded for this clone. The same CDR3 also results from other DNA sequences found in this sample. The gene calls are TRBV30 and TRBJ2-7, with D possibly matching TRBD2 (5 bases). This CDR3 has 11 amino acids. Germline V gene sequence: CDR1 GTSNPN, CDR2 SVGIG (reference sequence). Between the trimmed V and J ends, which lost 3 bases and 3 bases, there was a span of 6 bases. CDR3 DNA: TGTGCCTGGAGCGAGGGCTACGAGCAGTACTTC. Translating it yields CAWSEGYEQYF.

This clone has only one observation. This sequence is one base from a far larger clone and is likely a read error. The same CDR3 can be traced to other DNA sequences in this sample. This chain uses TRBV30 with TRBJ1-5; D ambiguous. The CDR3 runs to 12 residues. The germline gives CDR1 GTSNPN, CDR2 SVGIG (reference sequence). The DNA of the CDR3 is TGCGCCTGGAGCGGAAGCAATCAGCCCCAGCATTTT. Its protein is CAWSGSNQPQHF.

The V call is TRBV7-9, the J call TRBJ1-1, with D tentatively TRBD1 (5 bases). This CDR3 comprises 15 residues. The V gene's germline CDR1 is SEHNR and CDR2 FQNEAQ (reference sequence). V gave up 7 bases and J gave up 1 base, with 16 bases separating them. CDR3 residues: CASTKTAGQNTEAFF. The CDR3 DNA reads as TGTGCCAGCACCAAGACGGCAGGGCAGAACACTGAAGCTTTCTTT.

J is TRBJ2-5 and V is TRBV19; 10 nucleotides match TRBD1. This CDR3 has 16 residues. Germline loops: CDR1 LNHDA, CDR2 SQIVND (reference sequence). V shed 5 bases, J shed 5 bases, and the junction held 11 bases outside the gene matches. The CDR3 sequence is CASSRDRGRVEETQYF. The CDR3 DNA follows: TGTGCCAGTAGTCGCGACAGGGGGCGCGTTGAGGAGACCCAGTACTTC.